The entry that follows covers one T cell receptor beta chain sequence. Under the authors' procedure: Cell counts per sample came from amplifying reference gene primers. TCRdb keeps only in-frame clones here, not all; method: immunoSEQ multiplex PCR. The DNA gave D and trimming, while V, J and clone size come from that table. This table holds around 270,000 clones, about 85% found once. These data are taken from a study of blood T cell repertoires in COVID-19. Study in general: There were acute and convalescent COVID-19 samples, and they came from the United States, Italy and Spain.

Sequencing was carried out using peripheral blood. This receptor was identified in a human donor with COVID-19, enrolled during active disease. The donor label of this sample is uncertain.

The CDR3 DNA reads TGTGCCAGCTCACCGACAGGGGGCCATGGAAACACCATATATTTT. Translation: CASSPTGGHGNTIYF. V usage is TRBV18 and J usage is TRBJ1-3; 10 bases are shared with TRBD1. After removal of 3 bases from V and 3 bases from J, the junction contained 2 bases not matched to a gene. CDR3 size: 15 residues. Germline V gene data show CDR1 as KGHSH and CDR2 as LQKENI. Full variable domain (rest looked up from reference TRBV18 and TRBJ1-3): NAGVMQNPRHLVRRRGQEARLRCSPMKGHSHVYWYRQLPEEGLKFMVYLQKENIIDESGMPKERFSAEFPKEGPSILRIQQVVRGDSAAYFCASSPTGGHGNTIYFGEGSWLTVV.